Here is one T cell receptor beta chain with its context. Antigen specificity is unknown. The data were taken from a study of CD8 T cells in ankylosing spondylitis. Study conclusions and caveats: It appeared that ankylosing spondylitis blood was characterized by a TCR beta motif of roughly 8 highly homologous variants.

The CDR3 extends over 13 amino acids. Trimming pared 10 bases from V and 1 base from J, leaving 10 bases between. The V gene's germline CDR1 is ENHRY and CDR2 SYGVKD. Quantitative molecular-barcoded 5'-RACE generated the TCR beta libraries. In TCRdb, the 5' RACE reads were re-called with MiXCR into one record per CDR3 protein. This sample yields fewer than 250,000 distinct CDR3 sequences, of which roughly a tenth are seen a single time; 2.6% belongs to the top ten. The V gene is TRBV10-3, the J gene TRBJ2-2; a weak D match, TRBD1 (5 bases). This TCR derives from a male donor with ankylosing spondylitis or in good health (not recorded which). The specimen sequenced was blood, either unsorted or a sorted T cell fraction (not recorded which). DNA of the CDR3: TGTGCCACGACGACAGTGAACACCGGGGAGCTGTTTTTT. Translation gives CATTTVNTGELFF.